This T cell receptor (beta chain) was identified during a study of blood T cell repertoires in COVID-19 (dated by TCRdb to the early 2020s). With respect to the entire study: Samples covering the acute and convalescent phases of COVID-19 were provided by collaborators in the United States, Italy and Spain. The dataset comprised deeply sampled blood TCRbeta repertoires from subjects exposed to, actively infected with, or recovered from COVID-19. The material from the prospective study consisted of cDNA or gDNA derived from T cells, B-cell-depleted T cells, or PBMCs. Sample metadata almost always included a de-identified subject ID, COVID-19 status, age in years and sex. A freely available public database, intended as a resource for researchers studying the immune response to SARS-CoV-2, is where the repertoires were released. Samples were obtained from the ongoing ImmuneRACE study (first 160 participants) and from 1,254 subjects provided by 6 global collaborators. Where HLA class I and class II types were available, the types were taken from metadata supplied by the sample provider, not from assay-based typing. General conclusions and limits of the study: Clinical and demographic metadata were provided uncurated, with the amount varying by source and participant.

V gives up 6 bases and J gives up 0 bases, and the segment between their germline ends measures 13 bases. The germline V gene supplies CDR1 MDHEN and CDR2 SYDVKM. The CDR3 holds 15 amino acids from the cysteine to the phenylalanine. Kept here is only the CDR3 DNA, which spans 45 bases and is read in frame from base 1. In the prospective study, participants were about 18 to 95 years old, resided in under 30 geographic areas of the United States, and were enrolled through a virtual design. Cohort assignment in the prospective study relied on participant-reported clinical history from a screening survey and a study questionnaire. ImmuneRACE Cohort 3 recovered participants were defined by two consecutive negative NP/OP PCR tests, healthcare professional clearance, or symptom resolution. In the prospective study, whole blood, serum and a nasopharyngeal or oropharyngeal swab were collected from each participant by mobile phlebotomists. Additional blood draws and questionnaires over an approximately two-month period could optionally be provided by prospective study participants. Before DNA extraction, blood samples from the prospective study were shipped at room temperature or frozen.

TCRbeta CDR3 regions were amplified from genomic DNA by means of the immunoSEQ Assay, a bias-controlled multiplex PCR. The study's own analysis went as follows. Within the assay, amplification of reference gene primers was used to estimate how many nucleated cells each sample contained. To quantify the absolute abundance of each unique TCRbeta CDR3 rearrangement, sequence reads were collapsed and filtered. For each sample, productive Simpson clonality was calculated as the square root of Simpson's diversity index across productive rearrangements. TCRdb's version of the immuneACCESS table is confined to in-frame rearrangements and falls short of the full clone set. An unresolved V gene accounts for under half of the shortfall where checked; the remainder is of unknown origin. The DNA gave D and trimming, while V, J and clone size come from that table. For this sample there are about 240,000 clones; around 88% appear just once. Roughly 9% of the sample lies in the top ten.

As regards this clone: It lacks a known antigen. Qualities for individual bases were not recorded, and no much larger clone is one base off.

The sequence was obtained from a middle-aged man who had recovered from COVID-19. The chain employs TRBV28 and TRBJ2-3, and TRBD2 may be the D gene, going by 5 matching bases. Sequencing used PBMCs or T cells enriched from blood (not recorded which). The CDR3 in this case is CASSVALPSTDTQYF. The bases read TGTGCCAGCAGCGTAGCGCTTCCTAGCACAGATACGCAGTATTTT.